The 28 T cell receptor beta chains below were found in one sample sequenced in a study of cytotoxic CD8 clonotypes in ibrutinib-treated CLL. The method was immunoSEQ multiplex PCR; TCRdb's version includes in-frame clones alone and lacks a portion of them. The profile shows 150,000 to 200,000 clones, around nine tenths of them singletons. Sequenced material: PBMCs, taken at disease progression, from a patient treated with ibrutinib. The receptors shown here come from a human donor with chronic lymphocytic leukemia.

This chain links TRBV9 with TRBJ2-5; D not resolved. CDR1 SGDLS and CDR2 YYNGEE come from the germline V gene. Trimming cost V 1 base and J 4 bases, with 8 bases left between them. The CDR3 covers 13 residues. This CDR3 is CASSVTVGETQYF. CDR3 nucleotides: TGTGCCAGCAGCGTAACCGTAGGAGAGACCCAGTACTTC.

The rearrangement links TRBV7-3 to TRBJ2-3; the D call may be TRBD1 or TRBD2 (5 bases each). The CDR3 extends over 16 amino acids. V gave up 0 bases and J gave up 2 bases, with 12 bases separating them. Germline V gene sequence: CDR1 SGHTA, CDR2 FQGTGA. This CDR3 is CASSLTGTLYTDTQYF. In DNA form, the CDR3 reads TGTGCCAGCAGCTTAACGGGGACCCTTTACACAGATACGCAGTATTTT.

The chain employs TRBV7-9 and TRBJ2-5; no firm D call. Germline V gene lookup returns CDR1 SEHNR and CDR2 FQNEAQ (reference sequence). The CDR3 has 14 amino acids. Deletions cut 5 bases from V and 0 bases from J, with 10 bases between. The CDR3, as DNA: TGTGCCAGCAGCGTCGGAGCAAACCAAGAGACCCAGTACTTC. Protein: CASSVGANQETQYF.

The V gene is TRBV1, the J gene TRBJ2-1; TRBD2 reflects the table's D call only, with no check against the DNA. TRBV1 is deemed a pseudogene. The CDR3 has 18 amino acids. CDR3 DNA: TGCACCAGCAGCCAAGATCTAGCGGGAGGCCCCCTTGGGGATGAGCAGTTCTTC. It codes for CTSSQDLAGGPLGDEQFF.

J is TRBJ2-7 and V is TRBV21-1; the table assigns TRBD2, which was not confirmed against the DNA. TRBV21-1 corresponds to a pseudogene. The CDR3 totals 16 residues. The chain's CDR3 is CASTPSGGRGSYEQYF. CDR3 DNA sequence: TGTGCCAGCACCCCAAGTGGTGGACGGGGCTCCTACGAGCAGTACTTC.

The rearrangement joins TRBV27 to TRBJ2-7, with 10 bases fitting TRBD2. Germline lookup yields CDR1 MNHEY and CDR2 SMNVEV (reference sequence). J was trimmed by 5 bases and V by 0 bases; bases with no gene match: 10. CDR3 length equals 17 residues. DNA for the CDR3: TGTGCCAGCAGTTTATCGGCCCTAGCGGGAGTATATAACGAGCAGTACTTC. This gives the protein CASSLSALAGVYNEQYF.

The chain employs TRBV30 and TRBJ1-1; no reliable D call. The CDR3 consists of 13 residues. Per germline, CDR1 GTSNPN and CDR2 SVGIG (reference sequence). Trimming shortened V by 0 bases and J by 3 bases, and 8 bases separated the two germline ends. This chain's CDR3 is CAWSVRMDTEAFF. The CDR3 DNA reads as TGTGCCTGGAGTGTAAGGATGGACACTGAAGCTTTCTTT.

The chain joins TRBV2 to TRBJ2-7; 10 bases align to TRBD1. This CDR3 is built from 17 residues. The germline gives CDR1 SNHLY, CDR2 FYNNEI. J lost 0 bases, V lost 4 bases, and 9 bases had no gene match. The CDR3: CASSARTGTGVSYEQYF. The CDR3 DNA sequence: TGTGCCAGCAGTGCAAGGACCGGGACAGGGGTCTCCTACGAGCAGTACTTC.

The chain combines TRBV5-1 with TRBJ1-3; the D gene is possibly TRBD1 (5 bases). V gave up 3 bases and J gave up 1 base, with 11 bases separating them. Germline CDR1 SGHRS, CDR2 YFSETQ. There are 15 residues in the CDR3. CDR3 loop: CASSWDGGSGNTIYF. CDR3 sequence (DNA): TGCGCCAGCAGCTGGGACGGTGGGTCTGGAAACACCATATATTTT. Drawing the rest from reference TRBV5-1 and TRBJ1-3, the complete variable domain is KAGVTQTPRYLIKTRGQQVTLSCSPISGHRSVSWYQQTPGQGLQFLFEYFSETQRNKGNFPGRFSGRQFSNSRSEMNVSTLELGDSALYLCASSWDGGSGNTIYFGEGSWLTVV.

This chain connects TRBV10-3 to TRBJ2-1; maybe TRBD1 (7 bases). There are 15 residues in the CDR3. From germline, CDR1 is ENHRY and CDR2 SYGVKD. The V end was cut by 9 bases, the J end by 0 bases, with 15 bases between. CDR3 coding DNA: TGTGCCATAAGGGGGGACAGAAACTCCTACAATGAGCAGTTCTTC. It specifies CAIRGDRNSYNEQFF.

This chain connects TRBV7-9 to TRBJ1-1; no reliable D call. V was shortened by 3 bases and J by 1 base, with 12 bases between the two germline ends. This CDR3 is built from 15 residues. Germline CDR1 and CDR2: SEHNR and FQNEAQ (reference sequence). The chain's CDR3 is CASSFGERENTEAFF. The CDR3 bases are TGTGCCAGCAGCTTCGGGGAGAGGGAGAACACTGAAGCTTTCTTT.

The chain is built from TRBV11-3 and TRBJ2-1, with D possibly matching TRBD1 (5 bases). Germline V gene lookup returns CDR1 SGHNT and CDR2 YENEEA. The CDR3 has 14 amino acids. V lost 2 bases and J lost 3, with 8 bases in between. The CDR3 here is CASSLRQIYNEQFF. In DNA, the CDR3 is TGTGCCAGCAGCTTACGACAGATCTACAATGAGCAGTTCTTC.

This chain uses TRBV9 with TRBJ2-2; 9 bases are shared with TRBD2. This CDR3 contains 15 residues. From germline, CDR1 is SGDLS and CDR2 YYNGEE. The trim removed 0 bases at V and 7 bases at J, leaving 4 bases unmatched. The CDR3 spells CASSVDPSGIGELFF. The CDR3 region has the DNA TGTGCCAGCAGCGTAGATCCTAGCGGGATCGGGGAGCTGTTTTTT. Supplemented by reference TRBV9 and TRBJ2-2, the full variable domain reads DSGVTQTPKHLITATGQRVTLRCSPRSGDLSVYWYQQSLDQGLQFLIQYYNGEERAKGNILERFSAQQFPDLHSELNLSSLELGDSALYFCASSVDPSGIGELFFGEGSRLTVL.

This clone has a handful of counts. The chain couples TRBV6-6 to TRBJ1-5; D not certain. Germline V gene data show CDR1 as MNHNY and CDR2 as SVGAGI (reference sequence). V was pared by 8 bases and J by 0 bases, with 5 bases between. This CDR3 is 12 amino acids long. The DNA of the CDR3 is TGTGCCAGCCGCGGTAGCAATCAGCCCCAGCATTTT. Residues: CASRGSNQPQHF.

V gene TRBV30 combines with J gene TRBJ2-3, with TRBD2 identical over 7 bases. Looked up from germline, CDR1 is GTSNPN and CDR2 is SVGIG (reference sequence). The CDR3 spans 14 residues. V lost 7 bases and J lost 4; bases outside the gene matches: 11. The CDR3 is CASSSGPIADTQYF. CDR3 bases: TGTGCCTCCTCTAGCGGTCCAATTGCAGATACGCAGTATTTT.

This sequence joins TRBV6-5 and TRBJ2-2; D is possibly TRBD2 (6 bases). The CDR3 runs to 15 residues. V lost 6 bases, J lost 4 bases, and 15 bases lay in between. Germline lookup yields CDR1 MNHEY and CDR2 SVGAGI. The CDR3 bases are TGTGCCAGCAGACGGCGGGATCCGTTCACCGGGGAGCTGTTTTTT. This translates into CASRRRDPFTGELFF.

V gene TRBV19 combines with J gene TRBJ1-3, with D hard to call. Germline loops: CDR1 LNHDA, CDR2 SQIVND (reference sequence). This CDR3 region has 16 residues. Trimming cost V 3 bases and J 0 bases, with 12 bases left between them. The CDR3 loop is CASSIPGSPSGNTIYF. Here the CDR3 DNA reads TGTGCCAGTAGTATCCCGGGCTCACCCTCTGGAAACACCATATATTTT.

The genes are TRBV21-1 and TRBJ2-1; TRBD2 reflects the table's D call only, with no check against the DNA. TRBV21-1 represents a pseudogene. This CDR3 comprises 18 residues. The CDR3 spells CASSKPGLAGGRSHEQFF. The CDR3 coding sequence is TGTGCCAGCAGCAAACCGGGACTAGCGGGAGGCCGGTCCCATGAGCAGTTCTTC.

The chain recombines TRBV15 with TRBJ2-5, with no clear D. The CDR3 has 15 amino acids. Germline V gene sequence: CDR1 LNHNV, CDR2 YYDKDF (reference sequence). V dropped 0 bases and J dropped 3 bases, with 11 bases sitting between them. The DNA for the CDR3 is TGTGCCACCAGCAGAGACCCCGCACCAGAAGAGACCCAGTACTTC. It specifies CATSRDPAPEETQYF.

This chain joins TRBV11-3 and TRBJ2-5; no firm D call. The DNA end is more similar to TRBJ2-7, so the J call may be wrong. The V gene's germline CDR1 is SGHNT and CDR2 YENEEA. This CDR3 has 15 amino acids. This CDR3 is CASSLDLVAAYEQYF. CDR3 DNA sequence: TGTGCCAGCAGCTTAGATCTCGTGGCGGCTTACGAGCAGTACTTC.

Here the CDR3 reads CASSNGGRGDRNQPQHF. CDR3 sequence (DNA): TGTGCCAGCAGCAACGGGGGCAGGGGTGATCGCAATCAGCCCCAGCATTTT. The rearrangement joins TRBV21-1 to TRBJ1-5. TRBV21-1 is recorded as a pseudogene. The CDR3 extends over 17 amino acids.

CDR3 in DNA: TGTGCCAGCAGCCAACAGGGCCCCTACGAGCAGTACTTC. Encoded protein: CASSQQGPYEQYF. The V call is TRBV11-2, the J call TRBJ2-7; D is perhaps TRBD1 (6 bases). Trimming took 5 bases from V and 2 from J, leaving 10 bases between them. Germline V gives CDR1 SGHAT, CDR2 FQNNGV. CDR3 size: 13 residues.

The chain carries TRBV30 and TRBJ1-2; TRBD1 might be the D (6 bases). Trimming took off 3 bases at V and 0 bases at J, with 17 bases between the two ends. Germline lookup yields CDR1 GTSNPN and CDR2 SVGIG (reference sequence). The CDR3 loop spans 16 amino acids. The DNA of the CDR3 is TGTGCCTGGAGGGGAAGACAGGCAAACACTAACTATGGCTACACCTTC. Its translation: CAWRGRQANTNYGYTF.

The V call is TRBV30, the J call TRBJ2-2; D gene ambiguous. V was clipped by 0 bases and J by 4 bases, with 6 bases between them. CDR3 length: 13 amino acids. Germline V CDR1 and CDR2: GTSNPN, SVGIG (reference sequence). CDR3 sequence (DNA): TGTGCCTGGAGTGTATTGCTCACCGGGGAGCTGTTTTTT. Residues: CAWSVLLTGELFF.

The genes are TRBV7-6 and TRBJ2-7; tentatively, D is TRBD2 (5 bases). CDR1 and CDR2 (germline): SGHVS, FNYEAQ. The CDR3 runs to 17 residues. Trimming removed 5 bases at V and 0 bases at J, with 20 bases between. CDR3 sequence reads: CASSPSTSFTSSYEQYF. As DNA, the CDR3 is TGTGCCAGCAGCCCTAGCACTTCCTTTACAAGCTCCTACGAGCAGTACTTC. The whole variable domain, remainder taken from reference TRBV7-6 and TRBJ2-7, is GAGVSQSPRYKVTKRGQDVALRCDPISGHVSLYWYRQALGQGPEFLTYFNYEAQQDKSGLPNDRFSAERPEGSISTLTIQRTEQRDSAMYRCASSPSTSFTSSYEQYFGPGTRLTVT.

This clone was seen a single time. The chain joins TRBV9 to TRBJ2-3, with 7 positions matching TRBD2. Germline V gene sequence: CDR1 SGDLS, CDR2 YYNGEE. V shed 0 bases and J 2 bases; nucleotides not matched to a gene: 3. CDR3 length: 15 amino acids. CDR3 DNA sequence: TGTGCCAGCAGCGTAGTCAGCGGGAACACAGATACGCAGTATTTT. Its translation is CASSVVSGNTDTQYF.

The chain couples TRBV27 to TRBJ2-1, with D perhaps given as TRBD1 or TRBD2 (6 bases each). The CDR3 covers 15 residues. CDR1 is MNHEY, CDR2 SMNVEV, per germline (reference sequence). Trimming left V 2 bases short and J 8 bases short, with 16 bases between. The CDR3 DNA is TGTGCCAGCAGTTTAAGGGGGGAAGGCGACTATGAGCAGTTCTTC. This sequence encodes CASSLRGEGDYEQFF.

V usage is TRBV18 and J usage is TRBJ1-5; tentatively, D is TRBD1 (5 bases). The V gene lost 4 bases and the J gene lost 14 bases, with 15 bases spanning the gap. Per germline, CDR1 KGHSH and CDR2 LQKENI. The CDR3 is made up of 12 amino acids. Here the CDR3 DNA reads TGTGCCAGCTCACTGGGGGAGGGAAGCAAGCATTTT. This codes for CASSLGEGSKHF.